These T cell receptor beta chains were read from a single sample in a study of shared clonotypes between healthy human individuals. Data came from immunoSEQ multiplex PCR; TCRdb stores just in-frame clones and leaves some out. Among under 2,000,000 clones, about 95% were seen once, and the ten largest hold less than 1.5%. Sequenced material: naive CD8+ T cells sorted from blood. These receptors were taken from a man aged 18 to 35 in good health. Both conserved end residues are part of each CDR3. The D gene is left open where the match is weak. Some rows mark clone size as missing; the rest say once, few, many or name a class of expanded clone.

v_call: TRBV11-2; clone_size: .; j_call: TRBJ2-7; d_call: TRBD1; cdr3_nt: TGTGCCAGCAGCATTGACAGGGTCTACGAGCAGTACTTC; cdr3_aa: CASSIDRVYEQYF
v_call: TRBV14; clone_size: few; j_call: TRBJ1-1; d_call: .; cdr3_nt: TGTGCCAGCAGCCTCGGGTGGACTGAAGCTTTCTTT; cdr3_aa: CASSLGWTEAFF
v_call: TRBV7-6; clone_size: .; j_call: TRBJ1-1; d_call: .; cdr3_nt: TGTGCCAGCAGCTTAGATGGAGGTACTGAAGCTTTCTTT; cdr3_aa: CASSLDGGTEAFF
v_call: TRBV9; clone_size: once; j_call: TRBJ2-1; d_call: .; cdr3_nt: TGTGCCAGCAGCGAGAGGAGGCGGGCCTCCTACAATGAGCAGTTCTTC; cdr3_aa: CASSERRRASYNEQFF
v_call: TRBV5-8; clone_size: .; j_call: TRBJ2-1; d_call: .; cdr3_nt: TGTGCCAGCAGCCGTCCGAGGGCTTTAAGCTCCTACAATGAGCAGTTCTTC; cdr3_aa: CASSRPRALSSYNEQFF
v_call: TRBV13; clone_size: .; j_call: TRBJ2-2; d_call: TRBD2; cdr3_nt: TGTGCCAGCAGCTTAGATGGTACTAGCGGGAGTCCCGGGGAGCTGTTTTTT; cdr3_aa: CASSLDGTSGSPGELFF
v_call: TRBV5-1; clone_size: .; j_call: TRBJ1-2; d_call: TRBD1; cdr3_nt: TGCGCCAGCAGCCAGGGACAGGGAACCAACTATGGCTACACCTTC; cdr3_aa: CASSQGQGTNYGYTF
v_call: TRBV5-1; clone_size: .; j_call: TRBJ2-5; d_call: .; cdr3_nt: TGCGCCAGCAGCTTGTCCTTGACGCCCCAAGAGACCCAGTACTTC; cdr3_aa: CASSLSLTPQETQYF
v_call: TRBV6-1; clone_size: .; j_call: TRBJ2-3; d_call: .; cdr3_nt: TGTGCCAGCAGTGAAGTGGGGGGGCCCGGAGCCACAGATACGCAGTATTTT; cdr3_aa: CASSEVGGPGATDTQYF
v_call: TRBV21-1; clone_size: once; j_call: TRBJ2-2; d_call: .; cdr3_nt: TGTGCCAGCAGCAAAGTCGGACAGGAAACCACCGGGGAGCTGTTTTTT; cdr3_aa: CASSKVGQETTGELFF
v_call: TRBV27; clone_size: .; j_call: TRBJ2-1; d_call: TRBD1; cdr3_nt: TGTGCCAGCACTCGTTCCGGGACAGGGGTGGGTAATGAGCAGTTCTTC; cdr3_aa: CASTRSGTGVGNEQFF
v_call: TRBV7-7; clone_size: .; j_call: TRBJ2-5; d_call: TRBD2; cdr3_nt: TGTGCTAGCAGCCCCGGGAGGCCCCACGAAGAGACCCAGTACTTC; cdr3_aa: CASSPGRPHEETQYF
v_call: TRBV9; clone_size: .; j_call: TRBJ2-7; d_call: .; cdr3_nt: TGTGCCAGCAGCGTGAGTGGCAGTCAAGCCTACGAGCAGTACTTC; cdr3_aa: CASSVSGSQAYEQYF